This T cell receptor beta chain was captured by sequencing in a study of molecular identifiers for immune sequencing clone quantification. The study's findings and limits: Detecting spiked Jurkat TCR RNA from one cell among 950,000 to 1,000,000 naive cells was reportedly possible.

TCRdb re-called the PCR reads with MiXCR, one entry per CDR3 protein. The sample lists nearly 650,000 distinct CDR3 sequences; less than 30% were seen once. The germline V gene encodes CDR1 KGHDR and CDR2 SFDVKD. V shed 6 bases and J shed 5 bases, with 13 bases lying between them. The CDR3 length is 14 residues. Turning to this clonotype: No antigen is known for it.

This TCR was sampled from a human donor in good health. Some libraries in this study had Jurkat cell RNA spiked in. Sequenced material: naive CD8+ T cells from blood, with Jurkat cell RNA spiked in. Subset of the sample: FACS-sorted CD8+CD4-CCR7+CD45RA+ naive T cells. V and J are TRBV24-1 and TRBJ2-1; D remains unclear. The CDR3 sequence: CATSLARPNNEQFF. Written as DNA, the CDR3 is TGTGCCACCAGTTTGGCGCGGCCCAACAATGAGCAGTTCTTC.